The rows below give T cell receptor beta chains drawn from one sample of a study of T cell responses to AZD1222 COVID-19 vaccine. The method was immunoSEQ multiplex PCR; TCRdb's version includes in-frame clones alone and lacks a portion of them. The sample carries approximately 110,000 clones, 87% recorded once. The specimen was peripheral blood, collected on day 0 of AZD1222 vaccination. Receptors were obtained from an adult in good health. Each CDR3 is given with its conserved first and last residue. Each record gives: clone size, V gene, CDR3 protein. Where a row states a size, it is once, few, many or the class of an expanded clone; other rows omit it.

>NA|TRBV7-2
CASSTGTSYNEQFF
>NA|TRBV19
CASTITGGGADTQYF
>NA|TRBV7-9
CASSLVDRGETQYF
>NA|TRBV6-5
CASSYSAGNQPQHF
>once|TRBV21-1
CASSSGDFPYEQYF
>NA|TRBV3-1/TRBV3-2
CASSQGTGRDSPLHF
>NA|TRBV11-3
CASGQRRGTHEAFF
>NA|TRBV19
CASSNRLAGGGDTQYF
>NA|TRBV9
CASSVVGRTSTDTQYF
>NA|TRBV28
CASSLTSYEQYF
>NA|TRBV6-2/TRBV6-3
CASSYSGTNSYNSPLHF
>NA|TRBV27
CASSLRGLDSPLHF
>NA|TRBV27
CASSTNGRTSNTGELFF
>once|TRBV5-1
CASIPAGGRGTGELFF
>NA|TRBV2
CASSPWGGDQPQHF
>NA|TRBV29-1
CSVGGTGNEKLFF
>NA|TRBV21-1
CASRRDRAAETQYF
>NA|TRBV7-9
CASSDRDRDSNEQFF
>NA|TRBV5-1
CASSLVAGLNDNSPLHF
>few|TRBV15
CATSRTPGQGANSPLHF
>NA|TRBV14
CASSQDRGTPSHEQFF
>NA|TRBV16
CASSQSVTGEGGYTF
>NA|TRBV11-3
CASSLDMTAGTEAFF
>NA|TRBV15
CATSRDFSQPQHF
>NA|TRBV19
CASSIVHLSYNEQFF
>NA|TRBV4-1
CASSQDEGRRNTEAFF
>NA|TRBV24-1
CATSDRTTSPVYNEQFF
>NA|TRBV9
CASSVSGATHEQYF
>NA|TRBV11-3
CASSLGTGAPNTGELFF
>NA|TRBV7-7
CASSFGPNTEAFF
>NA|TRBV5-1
CASSLAPGTSGNTIYF
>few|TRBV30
CAWSPPPSLTELNSPLHF
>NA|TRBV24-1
CATSAAGTAVGYTF
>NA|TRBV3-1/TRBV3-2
CASSQVGGAWASGSYEQYF
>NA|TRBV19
CATAPGDSYEQYF
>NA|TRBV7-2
CASSLNGGGAYEQFF
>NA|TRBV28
CASRASGEGYEQYF
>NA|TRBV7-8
CASSLVYGGMETQYF
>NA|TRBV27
CASSLYGGGFRETQYF
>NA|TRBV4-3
CASSQEASAMGYEQYF
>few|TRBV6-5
CASSTTEGFNQPQHF
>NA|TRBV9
CASSVDGRTYEQYF
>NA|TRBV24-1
CATSTSGPNTGELFF
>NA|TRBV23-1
CASSHPPGQPQETQYF
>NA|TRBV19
CASQDWGGGNYGYTF
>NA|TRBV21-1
CASSKVGGDPAGNPYEQYF
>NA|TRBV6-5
CASKAVTYSNQPQHF
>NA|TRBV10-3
CATNDNQETQYF
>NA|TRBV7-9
CASSLVSAPREQYF
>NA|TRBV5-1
CASSLAAGGSGRSYEQYF
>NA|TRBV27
CASSWHSYNEQFF
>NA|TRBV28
CASSLFYRGVSYNEQFF
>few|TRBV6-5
CASSLEGTGELFF
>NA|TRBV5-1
CASSFGTDTQYF
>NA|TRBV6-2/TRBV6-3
CASSYSEADQETQYF
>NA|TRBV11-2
CASSLVVRLAGGGNEQFF
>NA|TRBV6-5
CASSSGQGEAFF
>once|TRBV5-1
CASTLGQGGGETQYF
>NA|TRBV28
CASTFRGNSGNTIYF